One T cell receptor beta chain is described in this entry. Its antigen is not known. These data belong to a study of graft-versus-host responses after intestinal transplantation. Trimming took off 8 bases at V and 7 bases at J, with 24 bases between the two ends. The CDR3 runs to 14 residues. From germline, CDR1 is GTSNPN and CDR2 SVGIG (reference sequence). Sequencing used immunoSEQ multiplex PCR; TCRdb keeps in-frame clones, though not all of them. The data hold over 100,000 clones, with 90% to 95% observed a single time. This TCR derives from a human donor who received an intestinal transplant. The source material was unstimulated CD4+ T cells sorted from spleen or lymph node cells, sampled before intestinal transplant. This chain uses TRBV30 with TRBJ2-7; D could derive from TRBD1 or TRBD2 (6 bases each). The CDR3 region has the DNA TGTGCCCTGACAGTTGGGGGGCGCAATGGGGAGCAGTACTTC. This gives the protein CALTVGGRNGEQYF.